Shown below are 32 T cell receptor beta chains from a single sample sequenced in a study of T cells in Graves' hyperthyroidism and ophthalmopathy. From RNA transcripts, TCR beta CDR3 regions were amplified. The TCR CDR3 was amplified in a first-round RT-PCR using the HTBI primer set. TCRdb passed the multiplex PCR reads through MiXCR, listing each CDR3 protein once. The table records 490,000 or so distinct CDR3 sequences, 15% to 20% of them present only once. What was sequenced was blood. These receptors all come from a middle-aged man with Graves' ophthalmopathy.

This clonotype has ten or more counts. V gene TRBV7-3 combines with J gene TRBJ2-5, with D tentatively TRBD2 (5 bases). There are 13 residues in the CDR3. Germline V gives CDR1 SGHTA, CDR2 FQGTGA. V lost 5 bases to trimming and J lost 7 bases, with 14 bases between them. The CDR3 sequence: CASSQRVEGTQYF. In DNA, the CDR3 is TGTGCCAGCAGCCAAAGGGTTGAGGGGACCCAGTACTTC.

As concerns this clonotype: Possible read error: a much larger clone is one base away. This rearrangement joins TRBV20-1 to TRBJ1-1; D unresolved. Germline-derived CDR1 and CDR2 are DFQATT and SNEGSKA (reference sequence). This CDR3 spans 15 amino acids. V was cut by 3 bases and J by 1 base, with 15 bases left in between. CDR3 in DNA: TGCAGTGCTAGGGCTAATTCAGTAGGGAACACTGAAGCTTTCTTT. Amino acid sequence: CSARANSVGNTEAFF.

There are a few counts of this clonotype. The CDR3 loop is CSVGGGSRDEQFF. The CDR3 DNA reads as TGCAGCGTTGGAGGCGGGAGCAGGGATGAGCAGTTCTTC. This chain joins TRBV29-1 and TRBJ2-1; 7 nucleotides align to TRBD2. Trimming removed 4 bases from V and 8 bases from J; junction bases left unmatched: 8. The CDR3 loop spans 13 amino acids. Germline loops: CDR1 SQVTM, CDR2 ANQGSEA.

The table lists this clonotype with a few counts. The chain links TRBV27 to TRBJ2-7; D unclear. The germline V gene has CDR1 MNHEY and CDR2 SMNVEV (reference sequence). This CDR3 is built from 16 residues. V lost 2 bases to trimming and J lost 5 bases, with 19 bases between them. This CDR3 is CASSLKGELVIDEQYF. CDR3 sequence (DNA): TGTGCCAGCAGTTTAAAAGGAGAATTAGTTATCGACGAGCAGTACTTC.

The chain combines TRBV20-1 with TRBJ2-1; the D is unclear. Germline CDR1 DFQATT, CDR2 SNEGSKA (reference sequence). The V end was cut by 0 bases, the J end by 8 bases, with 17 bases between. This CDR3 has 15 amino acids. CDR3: CSARDESQLRDEQFF. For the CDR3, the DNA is TGCAGTGCTAGAGACGAGAGCCAATTACGGGATGAGCAGTTCTTC.

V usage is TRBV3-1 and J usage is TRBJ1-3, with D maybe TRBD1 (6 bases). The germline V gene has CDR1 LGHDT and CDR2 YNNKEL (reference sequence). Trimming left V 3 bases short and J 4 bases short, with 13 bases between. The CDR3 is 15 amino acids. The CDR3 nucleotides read TGTGCCAGCAGCCAGGACCTGGGGGCCGGAAACACCATATATTTT. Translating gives CASSQDLGAGNTIYF. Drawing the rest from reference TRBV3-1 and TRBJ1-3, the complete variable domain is DTAVSQTPKYLVTQMGNDKSIKCEQNLGHDTMYWYKQDSKKFLKIMFSYNNKELIINETVPNRFSPKSPDKAHLNLHINSLELGDSAVYFCASSQDLGAGNTIYFGEGSWLTVV.

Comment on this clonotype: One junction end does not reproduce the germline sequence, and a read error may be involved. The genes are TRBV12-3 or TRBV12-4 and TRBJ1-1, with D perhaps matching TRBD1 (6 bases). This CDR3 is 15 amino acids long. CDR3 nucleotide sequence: TGTGCCAGCGGTTTAAGGGGGGCGCCGAACACTGAAGCTTTCTTT. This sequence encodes CASGLRGAPNTEAFF.

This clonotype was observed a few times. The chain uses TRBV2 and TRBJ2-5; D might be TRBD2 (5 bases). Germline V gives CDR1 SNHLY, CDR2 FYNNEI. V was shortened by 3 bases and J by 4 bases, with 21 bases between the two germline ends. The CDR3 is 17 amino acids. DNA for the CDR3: TGTGCCAGCAGTGACCCGTACGGGGAAGACCCCCGAGAGACCCAGTACTTC. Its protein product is CASSDPYGEDPRETQYF.

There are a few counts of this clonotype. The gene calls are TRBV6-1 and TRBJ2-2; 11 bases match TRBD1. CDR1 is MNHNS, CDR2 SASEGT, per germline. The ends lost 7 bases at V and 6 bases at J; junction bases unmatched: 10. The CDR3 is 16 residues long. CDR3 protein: CASMPPDRGLPGELFF. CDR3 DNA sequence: TGTGCCAGCATGCCCCCGGACAGGGGGCTCCCCGGGGAGCTGTTTTTT.

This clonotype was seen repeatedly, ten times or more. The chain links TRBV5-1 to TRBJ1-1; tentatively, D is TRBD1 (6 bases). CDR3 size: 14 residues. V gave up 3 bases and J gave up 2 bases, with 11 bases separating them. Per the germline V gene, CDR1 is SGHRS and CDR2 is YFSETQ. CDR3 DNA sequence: TGCGCCAGCAGCTCCCGGGACATTAACACTGAAGCTTTCTTT. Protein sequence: CASSSRDINTEAFF.

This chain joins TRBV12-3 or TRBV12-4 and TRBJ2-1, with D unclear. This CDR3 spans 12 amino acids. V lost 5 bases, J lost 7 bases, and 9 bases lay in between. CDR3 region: CASSPEDNEQFF. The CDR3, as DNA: TGTGCCAGCAGTCCAGAGGATAATGAGCAGTTCTTC.

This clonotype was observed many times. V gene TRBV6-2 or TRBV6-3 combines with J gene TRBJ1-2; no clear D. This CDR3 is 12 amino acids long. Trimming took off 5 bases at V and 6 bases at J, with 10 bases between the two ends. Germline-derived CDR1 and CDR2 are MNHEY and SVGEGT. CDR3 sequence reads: CASSLGIDGYTF. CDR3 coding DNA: TGTGCCAGCAGTCTGGGTATAGATGGCTACACCTTC.

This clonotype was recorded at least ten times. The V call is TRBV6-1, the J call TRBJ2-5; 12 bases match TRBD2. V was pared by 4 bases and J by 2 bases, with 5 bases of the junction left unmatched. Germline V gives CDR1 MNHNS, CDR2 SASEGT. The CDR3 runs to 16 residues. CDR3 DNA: TGTGCCAGCAGTGCTAGCGGGGGGGCCAGGCAAGAGACCCAGTACTTC. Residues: CASSASGGARQETQYF.

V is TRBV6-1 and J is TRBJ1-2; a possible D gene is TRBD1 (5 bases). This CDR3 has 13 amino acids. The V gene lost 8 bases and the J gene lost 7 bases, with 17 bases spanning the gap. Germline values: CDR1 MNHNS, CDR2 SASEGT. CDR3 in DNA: TGTGCCAGCGGGTTGGGACGGACGGGTGGCTACACCTTC. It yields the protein CASGLGRTGGYTF.

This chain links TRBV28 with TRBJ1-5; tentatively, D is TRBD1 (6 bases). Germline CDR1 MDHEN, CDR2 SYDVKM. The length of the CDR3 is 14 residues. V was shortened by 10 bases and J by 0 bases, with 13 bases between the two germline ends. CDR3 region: CAIRDTLSNQPQHF. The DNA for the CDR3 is TGTGCCATCCGGGACACCCTTAGCAATCAGCCCCAGCATTTT.

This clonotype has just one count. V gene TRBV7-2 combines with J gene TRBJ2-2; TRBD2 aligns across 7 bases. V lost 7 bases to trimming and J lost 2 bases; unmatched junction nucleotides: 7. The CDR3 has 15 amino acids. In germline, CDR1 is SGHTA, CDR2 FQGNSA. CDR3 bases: TGTGCCAGCACAGGTGCGGGAGTTAACACCGGGGAGCTGTTTTTT. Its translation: CASTGAGVNTGELFF.

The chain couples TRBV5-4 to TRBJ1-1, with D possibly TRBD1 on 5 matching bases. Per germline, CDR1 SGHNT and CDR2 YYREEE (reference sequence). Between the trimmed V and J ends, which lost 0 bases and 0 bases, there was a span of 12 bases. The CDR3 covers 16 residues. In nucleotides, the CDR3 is TGTGCCAGCAGCTTGGATCCACAGGACCTGAACACTGAAGCTTTCTTT. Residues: CASSLDPQDLNTEAFF. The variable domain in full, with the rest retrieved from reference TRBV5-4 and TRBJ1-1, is ETGVTQSPTHLIKTRGQQVTLRCSSQSGHNTVSWYQQALGQGPQFIFQYYREEENGRGNFPPRFSGLQFPNYSSELNVNALELDDSALYLCASSLDPQDLNTEAFFGQGTRLTVV.

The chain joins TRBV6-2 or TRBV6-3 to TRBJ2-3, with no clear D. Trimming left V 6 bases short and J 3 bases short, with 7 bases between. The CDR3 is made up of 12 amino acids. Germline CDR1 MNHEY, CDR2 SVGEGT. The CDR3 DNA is TGTGCCAGCAGGGTGACAACAGATACGCAGTATTTT. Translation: CASRVTTDTQYF.

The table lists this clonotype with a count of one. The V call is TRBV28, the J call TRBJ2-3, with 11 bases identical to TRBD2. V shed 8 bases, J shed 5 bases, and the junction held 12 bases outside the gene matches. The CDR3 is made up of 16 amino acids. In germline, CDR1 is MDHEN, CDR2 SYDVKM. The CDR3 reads CASATAGGLAVDTQYF. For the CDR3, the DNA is TGTGCCAGCGCCACCGCCGGGGGACTAGCGGTAGATACGCAGTATTTT.

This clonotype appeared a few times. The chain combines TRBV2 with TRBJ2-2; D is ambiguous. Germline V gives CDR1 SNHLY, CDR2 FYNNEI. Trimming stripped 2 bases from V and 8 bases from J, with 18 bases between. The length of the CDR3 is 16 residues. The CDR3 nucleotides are TGTGCCAGCAGTGAACGTTTAGTCTCCTTTTTGGGGGAGCTGTTTTTT. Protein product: CASSERLVSFLGELFF.

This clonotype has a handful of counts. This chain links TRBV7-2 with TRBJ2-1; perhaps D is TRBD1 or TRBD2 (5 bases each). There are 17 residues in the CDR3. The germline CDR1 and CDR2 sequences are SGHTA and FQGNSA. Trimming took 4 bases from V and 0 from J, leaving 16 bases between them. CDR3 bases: TGTGCCAGCAGCTCAGGGAGTGGGATGGGCTCCTACAATGAGCAGTTCTTC. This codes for CASSSGSGMGSYNEQFF. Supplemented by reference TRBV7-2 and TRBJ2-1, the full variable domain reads GAGVSQSPSNKVTEKGKDVELRCDPISGHTALYWYRQSLGQGLEFLIYFQGNSAPDKSGLPSDRFSAERTGGSVSTLTIQRTQQEDSAVYLCASSSGSGMGSYNEQFFGPGTRLTVL.

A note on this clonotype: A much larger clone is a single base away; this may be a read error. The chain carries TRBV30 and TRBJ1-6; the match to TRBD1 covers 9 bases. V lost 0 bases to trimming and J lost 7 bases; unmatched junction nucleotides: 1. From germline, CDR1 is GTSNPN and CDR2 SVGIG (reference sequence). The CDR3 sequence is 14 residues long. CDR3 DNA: TGTGCCTGGAGTGTACAGGGGGCGAATTCACCCCTCCACTTT. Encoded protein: CAWSVQGANSPLHF.

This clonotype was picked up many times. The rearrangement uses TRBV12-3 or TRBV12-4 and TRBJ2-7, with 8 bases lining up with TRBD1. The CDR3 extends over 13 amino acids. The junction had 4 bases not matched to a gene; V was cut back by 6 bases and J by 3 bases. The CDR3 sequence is CASSVDRGYEQYF. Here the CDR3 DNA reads TGTGCCAGCAGCGTAGACAGGGGCTACGAGCAGTACTTC.

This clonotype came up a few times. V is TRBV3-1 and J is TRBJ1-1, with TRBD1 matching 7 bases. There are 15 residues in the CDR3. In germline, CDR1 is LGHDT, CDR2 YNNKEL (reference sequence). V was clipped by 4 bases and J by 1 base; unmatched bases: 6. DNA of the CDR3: TGTGCCAGCAGCCCAGACAGGGTTCGGAACACTGAAGCTTTCTTT. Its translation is CASSPDRVRNTEAFF.

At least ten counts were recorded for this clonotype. This CDR3 reads CATSSARGKNTEAFF. CDR3 DNA sequence: TGTGCCACCAGCTCGGCGAGGGGTAAGAACACTGAAGCTTTCTTT. J is TRBJ1-1 and V is TRBV15, with a possible D match to TRBD1 (5 bases). Trimming shortened V by 5 bases and J by 1 base, and 14 bases separated the two germline ends. Germline V gives CDR1 LNHNV, CDR2 YYDKDF (reference sequence). The CDR3 sequence is 15 residues long.

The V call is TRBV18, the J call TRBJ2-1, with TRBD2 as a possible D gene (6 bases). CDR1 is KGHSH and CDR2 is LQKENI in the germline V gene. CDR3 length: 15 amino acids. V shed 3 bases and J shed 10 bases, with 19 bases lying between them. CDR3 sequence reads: CASSPAHQMGGEQFF. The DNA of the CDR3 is TGTGCCAGCTCACCCGCTCACCAGATGGGAGGCGAGCAGTTCTTC.

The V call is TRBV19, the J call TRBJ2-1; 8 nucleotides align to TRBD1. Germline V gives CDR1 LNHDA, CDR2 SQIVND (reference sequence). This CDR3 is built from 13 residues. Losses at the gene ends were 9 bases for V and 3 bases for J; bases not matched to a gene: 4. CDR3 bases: TGTGCCAGCGGACAGGGAAACTACAATGAGCAGTTCTTC. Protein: CASGQGNYNEQFF.

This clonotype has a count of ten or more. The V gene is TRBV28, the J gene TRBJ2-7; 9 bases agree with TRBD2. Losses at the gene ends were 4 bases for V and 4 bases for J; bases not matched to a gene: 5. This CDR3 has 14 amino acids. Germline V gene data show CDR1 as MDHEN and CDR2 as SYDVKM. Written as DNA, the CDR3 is TGTGCCAGCAGTTCTAGCGGGAACAAATACGAGCAGTACTTC. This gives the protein CASSSSGNKYEQYF.

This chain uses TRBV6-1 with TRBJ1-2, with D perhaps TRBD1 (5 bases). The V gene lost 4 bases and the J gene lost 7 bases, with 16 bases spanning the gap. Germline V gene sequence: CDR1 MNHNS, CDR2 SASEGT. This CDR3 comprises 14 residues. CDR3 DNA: TGTGCCAGCAGTGCGCGGGGGGTCGGTTCTGGCTACACCTTC. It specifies CASSARGVGSGYTF.

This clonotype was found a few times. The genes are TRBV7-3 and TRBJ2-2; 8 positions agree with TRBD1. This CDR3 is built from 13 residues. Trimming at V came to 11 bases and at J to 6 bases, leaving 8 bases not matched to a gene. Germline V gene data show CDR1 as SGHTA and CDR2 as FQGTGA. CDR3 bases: TGTGCCCGCGGGACAGGTGGGGCCGGGGAGCTGTTTTTT. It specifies CARGTGGAGELFF.

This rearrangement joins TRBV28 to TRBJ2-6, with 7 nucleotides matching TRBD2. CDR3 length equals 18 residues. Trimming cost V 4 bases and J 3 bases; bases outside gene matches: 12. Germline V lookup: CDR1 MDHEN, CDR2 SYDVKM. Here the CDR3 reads CASSSPRGGWSGANVLTF. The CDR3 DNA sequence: TGTGCCAGCAGTTCACCCCGGGGAGGGTGGAGTGGGGCCAACGTCCTGACTTTC.

CDR3: CASSLSLGASGNTIYF. The CDR3 DNA reads as TGTGCCAGCAGTTTATCGTTGGGGGCGAGTGGAAACACCATATATTTT. The chain combines TRBV27 with TRBJ1-3; D is possibly TRBD1 (6 bases). Looked up from germline, CDR1 is MNHEY and CDR2 is SMNVEV (reference sequence). V lost 0 bases, J lost 3 bases, and 12 bases lay in between. The CDR3 is 16 residues long.